The TCR beta chain under discussion was sequenced for a study of T cells in Graves' hyperthyroidism and ophthalmopathy. Points from the study as a whole: Within blood appeared most thyroid clonotypes that had expanded above 0.001.

Among the patients, aged 18 to 65, hyperthyroidism was newly diagnosed and had lasted under 2 months. This clonotype occurred a few times. Its target is not known. RNA transcripts provided the source from which TCR beta CDR3 regions were amplified. Initially, a first-round RT-PCR of the TCR CDR3 employed the HTBI primer set. TCRdb independently ran MiXCR on the multiplex PCR reads; one entry per CDR3 protein. The sample yields some 420,000 distinct CDR3 sequences, about 13% seen once. This CDR3 has 15 residues. Trimming took 6 bases from V and 5 from J, leaving 20 bases between them. CDR1 and CDR2 (germline): SGHRS, YFSETQ.

The sample comprised blood. The origin of this receptor is a woman under 30 with Graves' hyperthyroidism. The chain couples TRBV5-1 to TRBJ1-1; D not certain. In nucleotides, the CDR3 is TGCGCCAGCACCCTCGGCGATATAGGTCGAACTGAAGCTTTCTTT. This codes for CASTLGDIGRTEAFF. Together with reference TRBV5-1 and TRBJ1-1, the CDR3 gives the full variable domain: KAGVTQTPRYLIKTRGQQVTLSCSPISGHRSVSWYQQTPGQGLQFLFEYFSETQRNKGNFPGRFSGRQFSNSRSEMNVSTLELGDSALYLCASTLGDIGRTEAFFGQGTRLTVV.